Included here is one T cell receptor (beta chain) sequence, with context. The clone's antigen remains unknown. No per-base quality is available; no much larger clone lies one base away. Other DNA sequences from this sample encode an identical CDR3 as well. The record originates from a study of radiotherapy plus CTLA-4 blockade in lung cancer (dated by TCRdb to the late 2010s). For the study in its entirety: Objective responses were observed in 15% to 20% of enrolled patients, and disease control was achieved in less than 40%.

The study evaluated CTLA-4 blockade (ipilimumab) given together with focal radiation therapy in patients who had chemo-refractory metastatic non-small-cell lung cancer. The method was the immunoSEQ multiplex PCR assay. Not all clones reach the TCRdb copy of this immuneACCESS table, which keeps in-frame sequences only. Checked studies attribute under half of the gap to unresolved V genes and leave the rest unexplained. This sample is represented by tens of thousands of clones; about 88% of them were singletons. The ten largest clonotypes hold 7.8% of the sample. Results and caveats for the whole study, not just this receptor: The strongest predictors of response were reported to be early dynamic shifts in blood T cell clones along with a rise in serum interferon-beta following radiation. After treatment with radiotherapy and ipilimumab, TCR clones that came from tumors expanded in the peripheral blood.

The CDR3 runs 13 amino acids, cysteine and phenylalanine included. Kept here is only the CDR3 DNA, which spans 39 bases and is read in frame from base 1. Sequences MNHEY (CDR1) and SMNVEV (CDR2) are obtained from the germline V gene (reference sequence). Clipping removes 8 bases from V and 4 bases from J, with 4 as the unmatched junction base count. The sequence came from a human donor with non-small cell lung cancer whose response to radiotherapy plus ipilimumab could not be evaluated. The source was peripheral blood, collected from a patient treated with radiotherapy plus ipilimumab. The rearrangement joined TRBV27 to TRBJ2-7; 11 of the junction bases match TRBD2. The DNA is as follows: TGTGCCAGCCGAACTAGCGGGAGTTACGAGCAGTACTTC. Its protein is CASRTSGSYEQYF.